These T cell receptor beta chains were read from a single sample in a study of human T cells and chemical hapten exposure. A single record per CDR3 protein comes from TCRdb applying MiXCR to the 5' RACE reads. The sample records 130,000 or so distinct CDR3 sequences, about 4% being singletons. The source is a female donor in good health. Both conserved end residues are part of each CDR3. A D gene is named only where the DNA matches it firmly. Size values are once, few and many counts, or a class for expanded clones, and some rows have none.

V gene	CDR3 length	J gene	clone size	D gene	CDR3 DNA	CDR3 protein
TRBV6-5	13	TRBJ2-7	few	.	TGTGCCAGCAGCCAGGGGAAGAACCACGAGCAGTACTTC	CASSQGKNHEQYF
TRBV4-2	16	TRBJ1-4	many	.	TGTGCCAGCAGCCCCCGTGCGGGAGCCGTCGAGGAAAAACTGTTTTTT	CASSPRAGAVEEKLFF
TRBV12-3/TRBV12-4	13	TRBJ1-1	many	.	TGTGCCAGCATGTTACAGCTGAACACTGAAGCTTTCTTT	CASMLQLNTEAFF
TRBV7-2	15	TRBJ2-4	many	.	TGTGCCAGCAGCGCCATAGGGGGGGCATCAAACATTCAGTACTTC	CASSAIGGASNIQYF
TRBV7-9	16	TRBJ2-3	many	TRBD1	TGTGCCAGCAGCTTAGCGGAGACAGGGGTTGCAGATACGCAGTATTTT	CASSLAETGVADTQYF
TRBV20-1	15	TRBJ1-5	many	TRBD1	TGCAGTGCTTCTATCAGGACAGGGGGGAATCAGCCCCAGCATTTT	CSASIRTGGNQPQHF
TRBV7-9	19	TRBJ1-2	few	TRBD1	TGTGCCAGCAGCTTAGACTCCGGGACGCGTTACAGGGGGCTCTATGGCTACACCTTC	CASSLDSGTRYRGLYGYTF
TRBV7-2	14	TRBJ2-1	.	.	TGTGCCAGCAGCTTAGTGGGGCCGTACAATGAGCAGTTCTTC	CASSLVGPYNEQFF
TRBV5-1	13	TRBJ2-5	many	.	TGCGCCAGCAGAAAGGGACAAGAAGAGACCCAGTACTTC	CASRKGQEETQYF
TRBV12-3/TRBV12-4	14	TRBJ2-7	many	.	TGTGCCAGCAGTTTCGGTCGCTCGGTCTACGAGCAGTACTTC	CASSFGRSVYEQYF
TRBV7-9	15	TRBJ2-5	many	.	TGTGCCAGCAGCTTGGACTCGACCTTTCAAGAGACCCAGTACTTC	CASSLDSTFQETQYF
TRBV27	16	TRBJ2-5	many	TRBD2	TGTGCCAGCAGTTCCACCATTGGGAGGGGCCAAGAGACCCAGTACTTC	CASSSTIGRGQETQYF
TRBV29-1	13	TRBJ1-5	many	.	TGCAGCGTTGTGATGAATAGCAATCAGCCCCAGCATTTT	CSVVMNSNQPQHF
TRBV2	16	TRBJ2-1	many	TRBD2	TGTGCCAGCAGTGAAGTAGCTAGCGGGGGGGCCGGGGAGCAGTTCTTC	CASSEVASGGAGEQFF
TRBV7-3	16	TRBJ2-3	many	TRBD2	TGTGCCAGCAGCCTTGGGGCGGGGGGAAGGGAAGATACGCAGTATTTT	CASSLGAGGREDTQYF
TRBV5-1	11	TRBJ2-3	many	.	TGCGCCAGCAGTGACACAGATACGCAGTATTTT	CASSDTDTQYF
TRBV7-2	12	TRBJ1-1	many	.	TGTGCCAGCAGCTTAGTTGGGATTGAAGCTTTCTTT	CASSLVGIEAFF
TRBV18	15	TRBJ1-1	few	.	TGTGCCAGCTCACCACCGAGCAGTACCAACACTGAAGCTTTCTTT	CASSPPSSTNTEAFF